This T cell receptor (beta chain) stems from a study of neurological immune-mediated disorders. TCRdb reprocessed the 5' RACE reads with MiXCR, giving one entry per CDR3 protein. The data contain approximately 100,000 distinct CDR3 sequences, 3% to 4% of them singletons. This CDR3 has 13 amino acids. This clonotype was found many times. Sequenced input: PBMCs. The receptor's source is a woman aged 18 to 35 with multiple sclerosis. This chain links TRBV21-1 with TRBJ2-7. TRBV21-1 is assigned pseudogene status. CDR3 in amino acids: CASSKVGSPRQYF. DNA for the CDR3: TGTGCCAGCAGCAAAGTAGGCAGCCCACGGCAGTACTTC.